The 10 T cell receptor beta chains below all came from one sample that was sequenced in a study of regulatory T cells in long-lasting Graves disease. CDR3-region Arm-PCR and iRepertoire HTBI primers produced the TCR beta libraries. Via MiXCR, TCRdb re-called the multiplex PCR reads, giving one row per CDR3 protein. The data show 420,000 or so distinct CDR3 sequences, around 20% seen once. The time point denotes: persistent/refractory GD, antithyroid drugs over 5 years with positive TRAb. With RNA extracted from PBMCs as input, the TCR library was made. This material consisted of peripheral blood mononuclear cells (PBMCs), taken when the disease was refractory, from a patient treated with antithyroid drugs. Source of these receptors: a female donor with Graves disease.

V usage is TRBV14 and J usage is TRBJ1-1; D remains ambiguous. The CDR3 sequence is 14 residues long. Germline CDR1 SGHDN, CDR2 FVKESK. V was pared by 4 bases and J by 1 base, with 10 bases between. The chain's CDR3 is CASSRATGNTEAFF. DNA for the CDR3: TGTGCCAGCAGCCGCGCCACGGGGAACACTGAAGCTTTCTTT.

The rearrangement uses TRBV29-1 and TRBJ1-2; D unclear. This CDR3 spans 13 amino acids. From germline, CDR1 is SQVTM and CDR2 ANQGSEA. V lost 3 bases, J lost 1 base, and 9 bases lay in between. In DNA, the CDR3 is TGCAGCGTTGAGGGCGTGAATAACTATGGCTACACCTTC. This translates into CSVEGVNNYGYTF.

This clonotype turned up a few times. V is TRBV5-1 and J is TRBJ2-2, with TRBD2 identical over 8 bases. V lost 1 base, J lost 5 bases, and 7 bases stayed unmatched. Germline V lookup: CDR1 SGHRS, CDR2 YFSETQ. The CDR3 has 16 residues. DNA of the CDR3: TGCGCCAGCAGCTTGAGAAGCGGGAGTCGGACCGGGGAGCTGTTTTTT. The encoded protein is CASSLRSGSRTGELFF.

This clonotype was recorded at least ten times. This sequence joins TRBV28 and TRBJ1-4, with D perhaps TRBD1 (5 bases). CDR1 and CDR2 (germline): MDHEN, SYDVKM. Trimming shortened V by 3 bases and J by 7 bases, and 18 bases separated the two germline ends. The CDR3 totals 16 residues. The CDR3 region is CASSFPPGGIGEKLFF. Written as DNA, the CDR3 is TGTGCCAGCAGTTTCCCCCCCGGGGGGATCGGTGAAAAACTGTTTTTT.

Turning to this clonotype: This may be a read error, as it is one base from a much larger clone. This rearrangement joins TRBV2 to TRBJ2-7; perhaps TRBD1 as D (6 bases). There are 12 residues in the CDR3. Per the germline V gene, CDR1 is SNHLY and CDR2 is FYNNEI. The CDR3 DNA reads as TGTACCAGCAGGGGACCCCCCAACGAGCAGTACTTC. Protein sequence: CTSRGPPNEQYF.

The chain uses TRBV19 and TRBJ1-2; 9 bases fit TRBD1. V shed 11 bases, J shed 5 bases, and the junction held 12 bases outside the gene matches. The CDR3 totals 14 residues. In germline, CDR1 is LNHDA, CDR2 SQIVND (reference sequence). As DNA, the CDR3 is TGTGCCTCCTCCGGGACAGGGTTCCAATATGGCTACACCTTC. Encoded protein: CASSGTGFQYGYTF. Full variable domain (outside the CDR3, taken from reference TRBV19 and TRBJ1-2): DGGITQSPKYLFRKEGQNVTLSCEQNLNHDAMYWYRQDPGQGLRLIYYSQIVNDFQKGDIAEGYSVSREKKESFPLTVTSAQKNPTAFYLCASSGTGFQYGYTFGSGTRLTVV.

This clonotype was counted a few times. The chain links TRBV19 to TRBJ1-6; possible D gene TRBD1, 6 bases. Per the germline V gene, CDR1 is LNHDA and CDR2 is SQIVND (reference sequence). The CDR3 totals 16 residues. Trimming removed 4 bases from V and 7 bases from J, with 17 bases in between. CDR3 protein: CASSTLTGSRNSPLHF. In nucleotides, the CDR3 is TGTGCCAGTAGTACCCTGACAGGATCAAGGAATTCACCCCTCCACTTT.

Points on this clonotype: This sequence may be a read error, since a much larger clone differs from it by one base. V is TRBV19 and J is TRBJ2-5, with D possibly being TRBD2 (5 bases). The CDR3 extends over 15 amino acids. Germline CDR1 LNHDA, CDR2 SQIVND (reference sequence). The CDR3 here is CASSTLGLVGETRYF. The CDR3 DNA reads TGTGCCAGTAGTACCCTCGGACTCGTCGGGGAGACCCGGTACTTC.

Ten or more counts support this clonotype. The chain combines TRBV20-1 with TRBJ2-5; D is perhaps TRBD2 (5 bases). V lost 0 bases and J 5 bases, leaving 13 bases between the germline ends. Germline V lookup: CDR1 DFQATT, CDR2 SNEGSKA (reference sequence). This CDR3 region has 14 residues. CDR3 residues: CSARDWGRGETQYF. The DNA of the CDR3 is TGCAGTGCTAGAGATTGGGGAAGAGGGGAGACCCAGTACTTC.

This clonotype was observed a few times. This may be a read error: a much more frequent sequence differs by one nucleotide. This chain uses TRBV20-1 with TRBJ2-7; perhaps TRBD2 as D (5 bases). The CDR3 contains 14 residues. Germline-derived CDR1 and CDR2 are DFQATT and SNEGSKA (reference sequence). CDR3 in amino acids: CSTRGIVLGSEQYF. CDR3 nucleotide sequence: TGCAGTACTAGAGGGATAGTTTTAGGGTCCGAGCAGTACTTC.